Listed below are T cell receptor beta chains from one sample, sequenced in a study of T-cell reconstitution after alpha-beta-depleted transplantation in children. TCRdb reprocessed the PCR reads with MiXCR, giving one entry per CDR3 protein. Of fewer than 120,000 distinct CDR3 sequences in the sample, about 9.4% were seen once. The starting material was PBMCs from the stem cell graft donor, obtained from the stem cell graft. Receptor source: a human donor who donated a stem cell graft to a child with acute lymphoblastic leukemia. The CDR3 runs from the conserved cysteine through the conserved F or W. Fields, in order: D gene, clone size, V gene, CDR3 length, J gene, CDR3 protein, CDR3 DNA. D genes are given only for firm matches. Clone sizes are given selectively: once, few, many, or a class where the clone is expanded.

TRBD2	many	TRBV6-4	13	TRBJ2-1	CASSDGTSNEQFF	TGTGCCAGCAGTGACGGGACTAGCAATGAGCAGTTCTTC
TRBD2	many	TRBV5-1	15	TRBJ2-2	CATEMGGMNTGELFF	TGCGCCACCGAGATGGGGGGGATGAACACCGGGGAGCTGTTTTTT
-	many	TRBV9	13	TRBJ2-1	CASSANGYNEQFF	TGTGCCAGCAGCGCCAATGGATACAATGAGCAGTTCTTC
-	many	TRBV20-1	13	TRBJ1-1	CSARLDRNTEAFF	TGCAGTGCTAGACTCGATCGGAACACTGAAGCTTTCTTT
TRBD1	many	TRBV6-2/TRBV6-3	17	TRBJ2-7	CASSYSKSGTGGAEQYF	TGTGCCAGCAGTTACTCGAAGTCTGGAACAGGGGGCGCCGAGCAGTACTTC
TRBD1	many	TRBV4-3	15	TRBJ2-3	CASSQGQGHTDTQYF	TGCGCCAGCAGCCAAGGACAGGGGCACACAGATACGCAGTATTTT
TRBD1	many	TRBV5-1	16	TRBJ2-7	CASSLDQTGDGYEQYF	TGCGCCAGCAGCTTGGACCAGACAGGGGATGGCTACGAGCAGTACTTC
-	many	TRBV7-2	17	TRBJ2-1	CASSLRTADGFGMEQFF	TGTGCCAGCAGCCTTAGGACAGCTGATGGTTTTGGGATGGAGCAGTTCTTC
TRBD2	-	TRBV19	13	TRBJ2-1	CASSIRRENEQFF	TGTGCCAGTAGTATCCGGCGGGAGAATGAGCAGTTCTTC
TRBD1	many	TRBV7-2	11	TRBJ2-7	CASSLEWDRDF	TGTGCCAGCAGCTTAGAATGGGACAGGGACTTC
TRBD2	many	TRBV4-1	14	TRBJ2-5	CASSQIAGGETQYF	TGCGCCAGCAGCCAAATAGCGGGGGGAGAGACCCAGTACTTC
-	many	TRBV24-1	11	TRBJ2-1	CATSVFPEQFF	TGTGCCACCAGTGTATTCCCTGAGCAGTTCTTC
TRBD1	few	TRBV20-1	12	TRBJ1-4	CSAKGQVEKLFF	TGCAGTGCAAAAGGACAGGTTGAAAAACTGTTTTTT
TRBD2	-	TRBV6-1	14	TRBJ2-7	CASSRGFNSYEQYF	TGTGCCAGCTCGCGGGGGTTTAATTCCTACGAGCAGTACTTC
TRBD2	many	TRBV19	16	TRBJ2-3	CASRSPSGGPVDTQYF	TGTGCCAGTAGGTCACCTTCGGGAGGGCCGGTAGATACGCAGTATTTT
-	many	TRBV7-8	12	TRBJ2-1	CASSYGDNEQFF	TGTGCCAGCAGTTACGGGGACAATGAGCAGTTCTTC
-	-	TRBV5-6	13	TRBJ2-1	CASSLALGLEQFF	TGTGCCAGCAGCTTGGCTTTGGGACTCGAGCAGTTCTTC
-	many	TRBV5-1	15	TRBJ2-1	CASSFNGIGGNEQFF	TGCGCCAGCAGCTTCAACGGGATTGGGGGGAATGAGCAGTTCTTC
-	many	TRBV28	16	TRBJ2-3	CASSAPTSTSTDTQYF	TGTGCCAGCAGTGCCCCGACATCCACTAGCACAGATACGCAGTATTTT
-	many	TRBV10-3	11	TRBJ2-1	CAISESDEQFF	TGTGCCATCAGTGAGTCTGATGAGCAGTTCTTC
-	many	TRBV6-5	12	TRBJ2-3	CATSEGTDTQYF	TGTGCCACCTCGGAGGGCACAGATACGCAGTATTTT
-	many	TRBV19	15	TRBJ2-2	CATRASFLGTGELFF	TGTGCCACGAGGGCTAGCTTCTTGGGGACCGGGGAGCTGTTTTTT
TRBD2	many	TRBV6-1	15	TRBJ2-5	CASSEGGGSQETQYF	TGTGCCAGCAGTGAAGGCGGGGGGTCCCAAGAGACCCAGTACTTC
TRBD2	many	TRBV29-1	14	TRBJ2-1	CSVEKAGAYNEQFF	TGCAGCGTTGAGAAAGCGGGAGCCTACAATGAGCAGTTCTTC
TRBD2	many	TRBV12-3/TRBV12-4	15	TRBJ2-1	CASSLRTSGHNEQFF	TGTGCCAGCAGTTTAAGGACTAGCGGCCACAATGAGCAGTTCTTC
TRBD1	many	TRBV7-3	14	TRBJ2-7	CASSLARTGDRQYF	TGTGCCAGCAGCCTCGCCAGGACAGGGGACAGGCAGTACTTC
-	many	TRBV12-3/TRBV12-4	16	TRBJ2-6	CASSFAPVSGANVLTF	TGTGCCAGCAGTTTTGCTCCAGTCTCTGGGGCCAACGTCCTGACTTTC
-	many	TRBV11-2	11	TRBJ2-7	CASSFREEQYF	TGTGCCAGCAGCTTCAGGGAAGAGCAGTACTTC
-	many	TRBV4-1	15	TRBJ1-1	CASSQGGKMNTEAFF	TGCGCCAGCAGCCAAGGGGGGAAAATGAACACTGAAGCTTTCTTT
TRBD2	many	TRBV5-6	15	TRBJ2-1	CASSWQTSFPHEQFF	TGTGCCAGCAGCTGGCAGACTAGCTTCCCCCATGAGCAGTTCTTC
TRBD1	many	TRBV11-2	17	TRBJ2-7	CASSSFIRDRNEYEQYF	TGTGCCAGCAGCTCCTTCATCCGGGACAGGAACGAATACGAGCAGTACTTC
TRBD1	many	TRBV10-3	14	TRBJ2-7	CAISVTGAPYEQYF	TGTGCCATCAGTGTGACAGGGGCCCCCTACGAGCAGTACTTC
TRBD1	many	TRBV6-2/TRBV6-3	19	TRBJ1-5	CASSSPISGTVLGNQPQHF	TGTGCCAGCAGTTCCCCAATCTCCGGGACAGTCCTTGGGAATCAGCCCCAGCATTTT
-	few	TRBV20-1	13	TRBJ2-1	CSAARRAEVEQFF	TGCAGCGCCGCCCGAAGGGCCGAAGTTGAGCAGTTCTTC
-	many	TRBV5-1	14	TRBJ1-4	CASTGEATNEKLFF	TGCGCCAGCACCGGGGAGGCAACTAATGAAAAACTGTTTTTT
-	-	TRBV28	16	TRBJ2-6	CASRRPQGSGANVLTF	TGTGCCAGCAGAAGACCACAGGGCTCTGGGGCCAACGTCCTGACTTTC
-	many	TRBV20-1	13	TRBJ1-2	CSVLLGINYGYTF	TGCAGCGTCCTTTTAGGAATTAACTATGGCTACACCTTC
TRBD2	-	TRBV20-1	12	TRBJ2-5	CSARGTRETQYF	TGCAGTGCTAGGGGGACTAGAGAGACCCAGTACTTC
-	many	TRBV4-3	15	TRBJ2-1	CASRPLARGGNEQFF	TGCGCCAGCCGGCCCCTAGCGAGGGGGGGAAATGAGCAGTTCTTC
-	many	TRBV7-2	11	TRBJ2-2	CAVRRTGELFF	TGTGCCGTTAGGAGGACCGGGGAGCTGTTTTTT
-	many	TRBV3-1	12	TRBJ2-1	CASSRQAREQFF	TGTGCCAGCAGCCGTCAGGCCAGAGAGCAGTTCTTC
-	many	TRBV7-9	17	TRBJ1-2	CASSPTADSWSNYGYTF	TGTGCCAGCAGCCCTACCGCCGACAGCTGGTCTAACTATGGCTACACCTTC
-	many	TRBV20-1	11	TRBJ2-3	CSATRGDTQYF	TGCAGTGCTACCCGCGGGGATACGCAGTATTTT
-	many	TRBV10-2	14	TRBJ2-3	CASSVLAGTDTQYF	TGCGCCAGCAGCGTACTAGCTGGCACAGATACGCAGTATTTT
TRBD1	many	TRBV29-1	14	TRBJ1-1	CSVNTGGWDTEAFF	TGCAGCGTTAACACAGGGGGCTGGGACACTGAAGCTTTCTTT
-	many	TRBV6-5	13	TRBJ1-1	CASRRQVNTEAFF	TGTGCCAGCAGACGACAGGTGAACACTGAAGCTTTCTTT
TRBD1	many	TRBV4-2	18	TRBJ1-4	CASSQGTGGSVKYEKLFF	TGTGCCAGCAGCCAAGGGACAGGGGGATCGGTAAAGTATGAAAAACTGTTTTTT
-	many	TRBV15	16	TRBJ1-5	CATSRDPTGSIQPQHF	TGTGCCACCAGCAGAGATCCCACAGGGTCAATACAGCCCCAGCATTTT
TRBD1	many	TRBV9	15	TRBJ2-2	CASNPGTGGSAELFF	TGTGCCAGCAACCCCGGGACAGGGGGTAGTGCGGAGCTGTTTTTT
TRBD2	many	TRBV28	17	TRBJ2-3	CASSLRGTSLSENTQYF	TGTGCCAGCAGTTTACGGGGGACTAGCCTTTCGGAGAATACGCAGTATTTT
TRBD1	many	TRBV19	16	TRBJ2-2	CASSMWGQGNTGELFF	TGTGCCAGTAGTATGTGGGGACAGGGCAACACCGGGGAGCTGTTTTTT
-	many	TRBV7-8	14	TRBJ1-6	CASSLAEINSPLHF	TGTGCCAGCAGCTTAGCGGAGATTAATTCACCCCTCCACTTT
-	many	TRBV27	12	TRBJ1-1	CASSPGLTEAFF	TGTGCCAGCAGCCCGGGTCTCACTGAAGCTTTCTTT
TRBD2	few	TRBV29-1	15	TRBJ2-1	CSAESQGLAQGEQFF	TGCAGCGCCGAGTCTCAGGGACTAGCCCAGGGTGAGCAGTTCTTC
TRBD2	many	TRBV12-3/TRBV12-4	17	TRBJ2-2	CASSFFRLAGVGGELFF	TGTGCCAGCAGTTTTTTTCGACTAGCGGGAGTTGGCGGGGAGCTGTTTTTT
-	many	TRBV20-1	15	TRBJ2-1	CSAIRGSSSYNEQFF	TGCAGTGCTATCCGGGGCTCAAGCTCCTACAATGAGCAGTTCTTC
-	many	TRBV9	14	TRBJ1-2	CASSVRQGNYGYTF	TGTGCCAGCAGCGTCCGCCAGGGAAACTATGGCTACACCTTC
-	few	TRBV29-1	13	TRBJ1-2	CSVDPGGADGYTF	TGCAGCGTAGACCCGGGGGGCGCGGATGGCTACACCTTC